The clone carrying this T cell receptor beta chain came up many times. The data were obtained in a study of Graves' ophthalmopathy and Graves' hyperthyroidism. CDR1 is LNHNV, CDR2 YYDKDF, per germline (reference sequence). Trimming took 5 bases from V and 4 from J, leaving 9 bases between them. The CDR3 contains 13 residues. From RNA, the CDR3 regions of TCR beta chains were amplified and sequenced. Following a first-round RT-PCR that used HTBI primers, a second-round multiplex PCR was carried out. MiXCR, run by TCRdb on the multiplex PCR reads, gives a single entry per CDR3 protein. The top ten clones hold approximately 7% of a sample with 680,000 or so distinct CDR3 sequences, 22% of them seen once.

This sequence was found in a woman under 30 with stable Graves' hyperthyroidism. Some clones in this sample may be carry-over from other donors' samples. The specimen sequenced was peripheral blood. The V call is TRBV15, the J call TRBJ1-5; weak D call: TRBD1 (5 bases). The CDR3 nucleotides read TGTGCCACCAGCGGCGGGGGAAATCAGCCCCAGCATTTT. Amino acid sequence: CATSGGGNQPQHF. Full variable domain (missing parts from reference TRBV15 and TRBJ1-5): DAMVIQNPRYQVTQFGKPVTLSCSQTLNHNVMYWYQQKSSQAPKLLFHYYDKDFNNEADTPDNFQSRRPNTSFCFLDIRSPGLGDTAMYLCATSGGGNQPQHFGDGTRLSIL.